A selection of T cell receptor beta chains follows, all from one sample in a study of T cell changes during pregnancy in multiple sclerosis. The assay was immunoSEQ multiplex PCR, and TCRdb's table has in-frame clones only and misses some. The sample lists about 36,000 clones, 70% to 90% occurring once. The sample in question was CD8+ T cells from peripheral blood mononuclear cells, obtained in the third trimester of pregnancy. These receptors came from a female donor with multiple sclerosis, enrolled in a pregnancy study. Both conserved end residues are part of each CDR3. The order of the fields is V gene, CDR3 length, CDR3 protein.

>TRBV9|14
CASSVVPSSYEQYF
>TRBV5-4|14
CASSVTVFDTEAFF
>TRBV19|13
CASSSGTGNEQYF
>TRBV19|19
CASSIGWTGSAVGHYEQYF
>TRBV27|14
CASSLSKVASARFF
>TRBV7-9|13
CASSLDSLYEQYF
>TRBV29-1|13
CSALGDRAYGYTF
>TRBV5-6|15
CASSLWLERKETQYF
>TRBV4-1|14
CASSQGGGRNEQFF
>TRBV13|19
CASSASGLAGGGATDTQYF
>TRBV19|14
CASSINLGNTEAFF
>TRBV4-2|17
CASSLLNRGKENEKLFF
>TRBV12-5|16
CASGFSGTRELNEQFF
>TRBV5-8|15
CASSPWTGKDTEAFF
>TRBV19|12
CASSLTGHGYTF
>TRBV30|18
CAWSVGVGTALSTDTQYF
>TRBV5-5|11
CASSLSGEQYF
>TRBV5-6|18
CASSFGLAGGRIVGELFF
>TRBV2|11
CASSPGYEQYF
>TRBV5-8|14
CASSTLGSSYEQYF
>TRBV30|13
CAWSGGSGYEQYF
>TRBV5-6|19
CASSYVGLTEGEANYGYTF
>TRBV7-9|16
CASSLTRQALLNEQFF
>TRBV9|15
CASSALAEGAGELFF
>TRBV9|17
CASSATQRGGIRGELFF
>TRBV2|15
CASSDPRDSNQPQHF
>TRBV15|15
CATSGSGEALLEAFF
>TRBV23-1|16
CASSQIGQGISGELFF
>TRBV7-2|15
CASSPESGGPDTQYF
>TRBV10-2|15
CASSDPRVEYTEAFF
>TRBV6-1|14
CASSDRVKPYEQYF
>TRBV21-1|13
CASSNGFDTEAFF
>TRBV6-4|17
CASSDSATSGGTDTQYF
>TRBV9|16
CASSAVTGSSGNTIYF
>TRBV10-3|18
CAISDGLAGAKEADTQYF
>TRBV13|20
CASSHYIPPEGQRNTGELFF
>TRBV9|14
CASSSRAGGYEQYF
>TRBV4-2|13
CASSQKLSTEAFF
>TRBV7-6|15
CASSRTSTSYNEQFF
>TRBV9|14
CASSDGGTQETQYF
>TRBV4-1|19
CASSELTRLDASSNYGYTF
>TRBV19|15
CASSIAQGAYTEAFF
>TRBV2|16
CASSETSGTSGNRQYF
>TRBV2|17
CASRGDRNSANTGELFF
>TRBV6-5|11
CASSYGNTIYF
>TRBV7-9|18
CASSNTIPGHLPGDTQYF
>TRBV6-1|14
CASGDRGPYNEQFF
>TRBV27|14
CASSLSSVAYEQYF
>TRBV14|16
CASSQARQVRVDEQFF
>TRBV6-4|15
CASSDSRREADTQYF
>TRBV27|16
CASSLSRLASVREQFF
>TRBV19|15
CASWPGLSNTGELFF
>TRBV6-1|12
CATSGTSGSRLF
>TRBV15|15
CATSISGISGNTIYF
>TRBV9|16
CASSVASGGPPYEQYF
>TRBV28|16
CASSTSDTPGDYGYTF
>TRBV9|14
CASSVETGPDTQYF